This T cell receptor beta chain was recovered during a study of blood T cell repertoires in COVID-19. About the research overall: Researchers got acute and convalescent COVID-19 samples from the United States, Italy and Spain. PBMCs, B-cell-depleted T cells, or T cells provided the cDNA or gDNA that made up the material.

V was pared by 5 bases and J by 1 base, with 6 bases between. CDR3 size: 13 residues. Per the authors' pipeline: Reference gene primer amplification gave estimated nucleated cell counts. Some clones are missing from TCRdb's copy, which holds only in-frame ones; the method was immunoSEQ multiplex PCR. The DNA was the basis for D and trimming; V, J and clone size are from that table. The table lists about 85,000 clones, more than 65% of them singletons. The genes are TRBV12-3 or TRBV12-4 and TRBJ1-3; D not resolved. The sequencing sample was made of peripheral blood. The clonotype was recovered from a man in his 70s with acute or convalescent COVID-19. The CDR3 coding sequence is TGTGCCAGCAGTCCCGGGTCTGGAAACACCATATATTTT. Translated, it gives CASSPGSGNTIYF.